This TCR beta chain came from a study of blood T cell repertoires in COVID-19 (dated by TCRdb to 2020 to 2021). With regard to the full study: The collaborator samples originated in the United States, Italy and Spain and spanned the acute and convalescent phases of COVID-19. The material from the prospective study consisted of cDNA or gDNA derived from T cells, B-cell-depleted T cells, or PBMCs. The dataset comprised deeply sampled blood TCRbeta repertoires from subjects exposed to, actively infected with, or recovered from COVID-19. The repertoires were made available in a free public database intended to serve as a resource for research on the immune response to SARS-CoV-2. Samples were obtained from the ongoing ImmuneRACE study (first 160 participants) and from 950 to 1,500 subjects provided by 6 global collaborators. The sample metadata nearly always contained a de-identified subject ID, COVID-19 status, age in years and sex. Where HLA class I and class II types were available, the types were taken from metadata supplied by the sample provider, not from assay-based typing. Beyond this particular receptor, the publication reports: Clinical and demographic metadata were provided uncurated, with the amount varying by source and participant.

The sample holds a few counts of this clone. The antigen it recognizes is unknown. It has no much larger one-base neighbor in the sample; base qualities were not kept. The immunoSEQ Assay, a bias-controlled multiplex PCR, was used to amplify TCRbeta CDR3 regions from genomic DNA. In the original analysis: Within the assay, amplification of reference gene primers was used to estimate how many nucleated cells each sample contained. To quantify the absolute abundance of each unique TCRbeta CDR3 rearrangement, sequence reads were collapsed and filtered. For each sample, productive Simpson clonality was calculated as the square root of Simpson's diversity index across productive rearrangements. The table was pulled from immuneACCESS by TCRdb, which kept in-frame rearrangements only. Such tables lose some clones; where checked, under half of the loss comes from unresolved V genes, and the rest has no known cause. V and J calls and clone size are copied from that table; D and trimming were computed from the DNA. The sample records over 100,000 clones, under 90% of which are singletons. The ten largest clones add up to about 8% of the sample.

Each collaborating institution followed its own protocols to collect whole blood in K2EDTA tubes. For TCRbeta analysis, collaborators shipped samples in one of three forms: frozen whole blood, isolated PBMCs, or DNA extracted from either of those sample types. As encoded in the germline V gene (reference sequence), CDR1 is SEHNR while CDR2 is FQNEAQ. The CDR3 has 18 amino acids, counting the end cysteine and phenylalanine. The kept DNA is CDR3 alone, 54 bases in frame from the first base. Ends trimmed: V by 2 bases, J by 7 bases; bases unmatched to a gene: 13. The source of this sequence is a woman aged 55-69 years with active or convalescent COVID-19. This chain joins TRBV7-9 to TRBJ2-1; 11 of the junction bases match TRBD2. Specimen: peripheral blood. In nucleotide form, the sequence is TGTGCCAGCAGCTTACCCCCCCGACTAGCGGGACTGGGGAATGAGCAGTTCTTC. The encoded protein is CASSLPPRLAGLGNEQFF.